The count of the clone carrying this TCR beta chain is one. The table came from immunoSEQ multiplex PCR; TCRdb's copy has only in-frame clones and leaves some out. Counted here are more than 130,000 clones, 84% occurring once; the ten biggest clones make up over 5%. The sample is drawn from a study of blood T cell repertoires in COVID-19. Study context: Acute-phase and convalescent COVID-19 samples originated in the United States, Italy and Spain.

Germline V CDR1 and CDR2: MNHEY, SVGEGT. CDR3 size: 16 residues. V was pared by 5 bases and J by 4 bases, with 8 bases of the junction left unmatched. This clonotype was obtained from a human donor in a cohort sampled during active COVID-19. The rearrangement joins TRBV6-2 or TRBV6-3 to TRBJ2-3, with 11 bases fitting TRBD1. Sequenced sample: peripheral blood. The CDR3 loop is CASSHLMGQGADTQYF. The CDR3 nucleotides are TGTGCCAGCAGTCACCTCATGGGACAGGGGGCAGATACGCAGTATTTT.